This T cell receptor (beta chain) originates from a study of graft-versus-host responses after intestinal transplantation. TCRdb's table, derived via immunoSEQ multiplex PCR, lists solely in-frame clones and lacks some. The data contain around 50,000 clones, 85% to 90% of them singletons. Looked up from germline, CDR1 is PRHDT and CDR2 is FYEKMQ (reference sequence). The V segment lost 4 bases and the J segment 3 bases; nucleotides outside the gene matches: 3. This CDR3 region has 14 residues. This clonotype was obtained from a human patient who received an intestinal transplant, so some T cells may come from the graft donor. Sequenced here: PBMCs, sampled 26 days after transplant. The gene calls are TRBV13 and TRBJ2-7; 10 nucleotides align to TRBD1. CDR3 DNA sequence: TGTGCCAGCAGCTCCCGGACAGGGGGCTACGAGCAGTACGTC. The encoded protein is CASSSRTGGYEQYV.